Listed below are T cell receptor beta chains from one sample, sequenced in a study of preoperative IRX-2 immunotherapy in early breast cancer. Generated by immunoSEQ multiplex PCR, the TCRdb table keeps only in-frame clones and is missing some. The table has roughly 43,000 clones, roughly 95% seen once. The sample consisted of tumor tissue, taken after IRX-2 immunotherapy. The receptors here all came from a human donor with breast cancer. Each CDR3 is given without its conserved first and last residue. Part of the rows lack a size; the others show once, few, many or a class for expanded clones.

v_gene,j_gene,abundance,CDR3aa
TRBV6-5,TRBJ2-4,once,ASGVLAKNIQY
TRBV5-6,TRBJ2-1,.,ASSLSDWENEQF
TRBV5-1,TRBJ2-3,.,ASSSVRGEDTQY
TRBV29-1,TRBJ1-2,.,SVLWPNYGYT
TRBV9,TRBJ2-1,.,ASSVGRGPYNEQF
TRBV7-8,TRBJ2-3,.,ASSFGDLVDTQY
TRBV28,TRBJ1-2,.,ASSPGHPNVCT
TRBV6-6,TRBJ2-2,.,ASRPRLAYDGELF
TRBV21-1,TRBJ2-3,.,ASSKGTGTSGVRDTQY
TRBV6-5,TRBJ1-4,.,ASSYEGQPLF
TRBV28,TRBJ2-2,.,ASSTPGFGELF
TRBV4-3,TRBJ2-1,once,ASSQVTSGAPGEQF
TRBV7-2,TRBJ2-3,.,ASSLGAPDTQY
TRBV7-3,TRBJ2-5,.,ASSFTGSPGETQY
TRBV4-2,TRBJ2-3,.,ASSQRDRGSTDTQY
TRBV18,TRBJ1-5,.,ASSPRGKGPAGFNQPQH
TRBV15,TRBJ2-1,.,ATSRGARYNEQF
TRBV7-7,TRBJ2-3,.,ASSSGRAGRTDTQY
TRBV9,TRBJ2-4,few,ASSVESGGKNIQY